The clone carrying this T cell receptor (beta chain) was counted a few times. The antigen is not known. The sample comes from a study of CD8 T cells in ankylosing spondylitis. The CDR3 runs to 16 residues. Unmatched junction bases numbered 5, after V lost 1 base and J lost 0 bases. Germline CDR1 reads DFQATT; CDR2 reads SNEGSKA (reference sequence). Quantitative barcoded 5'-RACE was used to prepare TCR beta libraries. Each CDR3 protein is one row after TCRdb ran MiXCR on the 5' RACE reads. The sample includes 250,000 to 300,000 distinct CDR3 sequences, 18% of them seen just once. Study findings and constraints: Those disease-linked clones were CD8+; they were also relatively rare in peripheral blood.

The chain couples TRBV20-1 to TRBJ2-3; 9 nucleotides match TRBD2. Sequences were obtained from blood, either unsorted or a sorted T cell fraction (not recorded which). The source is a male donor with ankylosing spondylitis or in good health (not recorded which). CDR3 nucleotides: TGCAGTGCTAGAGTTGCGGGAGGGATTAGCACAGATACGCAGTATTTT. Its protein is CSARVAGGISTDTQYF.